Following are 9 T cell receptor beta chains from one sample sequenced in a study of T-cell reconstitution after alpha-beta-depleted transplantation in children. Unique molecular identifiers featured in how the TCRbeta library was prepared. In TCRdb, the PCR reads were re-called with MiXCR into one record per CDR3 protein. The profile shows approximately 350,000 distinct CDR3 sequences, about an eighth of them singletons. Here the sequenced sample was PBMCs, taken from the stem cell graft. The receptors originated from a human donor who donated a stem cell graft to a child with Fanconi anemia.

The rearrangement uses TRBV5-5 and TRBJ1-2; D perhaps matches TRBD1 (5 bases). The CDR3 sequence is 14 residues long. V gave up 1 base and J gave up 8 bases, with 15 bases separating them. The germline gives CDR1 SGHKS, CDR2 YYEKEE (reference sequence). This CDR3 reads CASSLYGTREGYTF. The CDR3 bases are TGTGCCAGCAGCTTGTACGGTACCAGGGAGGGCTACACCTTC.

The table lists this clonotype with many counts. The chain has TRBV28 and TRBJ2-1, with D possibly called TRBD1 or TRBD2 (6 bases each). Germline V gives CDR1 MDHEN, CDR2 SYDVKM. The V end was cut by 3 bases, the J end by 4 bases, with 13 bases between. The CDR3 totals 15 residues. The CDR3: CASSFLGGDYNEQFF. In DNA form, the CDR3 reads TGTGCCAGCAGTTTTTTGGGGGGCGATTACAATGAGCAGTTCTTC.

This clonotype was observed many times. The V and J genes are TRBV7-2 and TRBJ2-1, with D perhaps TRBD1 or TRBD2 (5 bases each). Germline CDR1 SGHTA, CDR2 FQGNSA. V was shortened by 5 bases and J by 6 bases, with 17 bases between the two germline ends. The CDR3 sequence is 15 residues long. CDR3 loop: CASSKSHWGSNEQFF. The CDR3 nucleotides are TGTGCCAGCAGCAAGAGTCATTGGGGGAGCAATGAGCAGTTCTTC.

The chain combines TRBV11-2 with TRBJ1-5; 9 bases match TRBD1. This CDR3 comprises 15 residues. CDR1 is SGHAT, CDR2 FQNNGV, per germline. J lost 1 base, V lost 4 bases, and 2 bases had no gene match. CDR3 sequence: CASSSQGASNQPQHF. CDR3 sequence (DNA): TGTGCCAGCAGCTCACAGGGGGCGAGCAATCAGCCCCAGCATTTT.

This clonotype was detected many times. V gene TRBV20-1 combines with J gene TRBJ1-1; D is ambiguous. V was cut by 0 bases and J by 1 base, with 9 bases left in between. CDR3 size: 14 residues. CDR1 and CDR2 (germline): DFQATT, SNEGSKA (reference sequence). CDR3 amino acids: CSARDRRGNTEAFF. The CDR3 nucleotides read TGCAGTGCTAGAGATCGGCGGGGGAACACTGAAGCTTTCTTT.

The genes are TRBV7-2 and TRBJ2-7; weak D call: TRBD1 (5 bases). The CDR3 loop spans 13 amino acids. Trimming took off 2 bases at V and 4 bases at J, with 9 bases between the two ends. Germline V gives CDR1 SGHTA, CDR2 FQGNSA. The CDR3 region is CASSLSRVYEQYF. CDR3 nucleotide sequence: TGTGCCAGCAGCTTAAGCAGGGTTTACGAGCAGTACTTC.

This clonotype was observed at least ten times. The gene calls are TRBV9 and TRBJ2-3; D remains ambiguous. V shed 3 bases and J shed 4 bases, with 12 bases lying between them. CDR1 and CDR2 from the germline V gene are SGDLS and YYNGEE. The CDR3 runs 14 residues. The CDR3 reads CASSGGYQADTQYF. The CDR3 nucleotides read TGTGCCAGCAGCGGCGGATACCAAGCAGATACGCAGTATTTT.

The chain uses TRBV2 and TRBJ1-2; 7 bases match TRBD1. V dropped 6 bases and J dropped 4; count of bases not matched to a gene: 8. In germline, CDR1 is SNHLY, CDR2 FYNNEI. The CDR3 runs to 14 residues. This CDR3 reads CASSRTGLTYGYTF. CDR3 in DNA: TGTGCCAGCAGCCGGACAGGCCTTACCTATGGCTACACCTTC.

V is TRBV20-1 and J is TRBJ2-3; 11 positions match TRBD2. Germline CDR1 and CDR2: DFQATT and SNEGSKA (reference sequence). Germline trimming cut 1 base from V and 2 bases from J; bases unmatched to any gene: 2. This CDR3 region has 15 residues. CDR3 nucleotides: TGCAGTGCTAGAGGACTAGCGGGGAACACAGATACGCAGTATTTT. This translates into CSARGLAGNTDTQYF.